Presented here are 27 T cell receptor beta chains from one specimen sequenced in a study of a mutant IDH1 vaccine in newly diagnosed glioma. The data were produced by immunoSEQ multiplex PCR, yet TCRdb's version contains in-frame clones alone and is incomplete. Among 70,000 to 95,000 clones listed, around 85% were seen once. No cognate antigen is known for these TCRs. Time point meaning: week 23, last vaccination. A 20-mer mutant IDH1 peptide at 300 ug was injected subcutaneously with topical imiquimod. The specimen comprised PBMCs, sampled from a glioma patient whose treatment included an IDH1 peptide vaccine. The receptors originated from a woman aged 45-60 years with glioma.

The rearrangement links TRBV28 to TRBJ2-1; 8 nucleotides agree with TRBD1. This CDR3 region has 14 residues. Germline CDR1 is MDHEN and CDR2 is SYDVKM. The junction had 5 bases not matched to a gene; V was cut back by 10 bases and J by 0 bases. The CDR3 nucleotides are TGTGCCACCCGGACAGGGACCTCCTACAATGAGCAGTTCTTC. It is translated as CATRTGTSYNEQFF.

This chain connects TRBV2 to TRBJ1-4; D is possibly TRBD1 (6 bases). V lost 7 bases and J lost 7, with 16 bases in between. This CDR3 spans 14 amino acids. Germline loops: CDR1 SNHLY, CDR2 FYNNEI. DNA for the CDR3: TGTGCCAGCACCCGACAGTTAGGGGGTGAAAAACTGTTTTTT. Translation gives CASTRQLGGEKLFF.

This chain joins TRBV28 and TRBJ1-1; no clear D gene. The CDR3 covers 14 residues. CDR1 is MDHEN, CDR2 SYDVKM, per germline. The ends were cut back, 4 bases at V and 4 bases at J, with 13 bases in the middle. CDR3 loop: CASSYYGQFTEAFF. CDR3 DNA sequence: TGTGCCAGCAGTTACTACGGGCAATTCACTGAAGCTTTCTTT.

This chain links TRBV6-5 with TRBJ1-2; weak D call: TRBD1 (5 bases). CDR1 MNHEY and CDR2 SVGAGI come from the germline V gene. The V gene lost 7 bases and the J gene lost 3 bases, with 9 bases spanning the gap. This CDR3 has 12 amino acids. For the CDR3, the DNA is TGTGCCAGCACTCCGGGACACTATGGCTACACCTTC. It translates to CASTPGHYGYTF.

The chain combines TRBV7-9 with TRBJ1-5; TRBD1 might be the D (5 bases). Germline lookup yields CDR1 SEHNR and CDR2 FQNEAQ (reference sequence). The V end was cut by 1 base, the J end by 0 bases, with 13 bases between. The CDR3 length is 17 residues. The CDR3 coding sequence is TGTGCCAGCAGCTTAGATAAGGTACAGGTTAGCAATCAGCCCCAGCATTTT. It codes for CASSLDKVQVSNQPQHF.

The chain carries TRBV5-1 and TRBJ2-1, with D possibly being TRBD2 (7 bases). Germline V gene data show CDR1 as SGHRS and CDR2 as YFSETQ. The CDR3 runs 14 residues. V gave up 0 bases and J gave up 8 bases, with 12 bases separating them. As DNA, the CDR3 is TGCGCCAGCAGCTTGGAGGGCGGGGGCCATGAGCAGTTCTTC. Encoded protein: CASSLEGGGHEQFF.

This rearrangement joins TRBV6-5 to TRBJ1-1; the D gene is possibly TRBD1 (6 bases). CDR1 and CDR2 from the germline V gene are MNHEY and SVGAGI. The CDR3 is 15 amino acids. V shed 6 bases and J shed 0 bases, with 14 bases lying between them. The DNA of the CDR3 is TGTGCCAGCAGCCCTCGGACAGTCATGAACACTGAAGCTTTCTTT. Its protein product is CASSPRTVMNTEAFF.

CDR3: CASNPQAGPNYGYTF. CDR3 DNA sequence: TGTGCCAGCAACCCACAGGCAGGTCCTAACTATGGCTACACCTTC. The chain employs TRBV7-9 and TRBJ1-2; D might be TRBD1 (5 bases). Between the trimmed V and J ends, which lost 7 bases and 0 bases, there was a span of 15 bases. CDR3 length equals 15 residues. Germline values: CDR1 SEHNR, CDR2 FQNEAQ (reference sequence).

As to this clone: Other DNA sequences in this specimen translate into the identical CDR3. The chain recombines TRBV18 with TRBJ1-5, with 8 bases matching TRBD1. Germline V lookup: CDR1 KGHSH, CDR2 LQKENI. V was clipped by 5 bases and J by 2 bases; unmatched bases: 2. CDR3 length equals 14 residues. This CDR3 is CASSSDRGNQPQHF. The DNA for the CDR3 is TGTGCCAGCTCATCGGACAGGGGCAATCAGCCCCAGCATTTT. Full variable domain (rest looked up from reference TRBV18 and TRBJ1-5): NAGVMQNPRHLVRRRGQEARLRCSPMKGHSHVYWYRQLPEEGLKFMVYLQKENIIDESGMPKERFSAEFPKEGPSILRIQQVVRGDSAAYFCASSSDRGNQPQHFGDGTRLSIL.

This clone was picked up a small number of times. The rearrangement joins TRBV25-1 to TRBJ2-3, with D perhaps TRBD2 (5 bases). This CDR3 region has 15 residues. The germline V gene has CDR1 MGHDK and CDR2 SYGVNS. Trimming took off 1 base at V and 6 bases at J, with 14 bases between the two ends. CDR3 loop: CASSEWWTPGDTQYF. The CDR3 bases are TGTGCCAGCAGTGAATGGTGGACTCCTGGGGATACGCAGTATTTT.

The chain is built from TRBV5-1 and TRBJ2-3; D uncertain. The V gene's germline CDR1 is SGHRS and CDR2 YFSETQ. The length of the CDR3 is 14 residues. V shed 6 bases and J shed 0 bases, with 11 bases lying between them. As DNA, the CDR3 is TGCGCCAGCAAACTGGAGTTTAGCACAGATACGCAGTATTTT. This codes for CASKLEFSTDTQYF.

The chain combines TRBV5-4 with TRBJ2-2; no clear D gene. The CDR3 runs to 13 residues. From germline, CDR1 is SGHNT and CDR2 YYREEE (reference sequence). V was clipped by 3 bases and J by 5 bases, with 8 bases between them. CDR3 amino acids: CASSSTRTGELFF. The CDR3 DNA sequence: TGTGCCAGCAGCTCGACACGAACCGGGGAGCTGTTTTTT.

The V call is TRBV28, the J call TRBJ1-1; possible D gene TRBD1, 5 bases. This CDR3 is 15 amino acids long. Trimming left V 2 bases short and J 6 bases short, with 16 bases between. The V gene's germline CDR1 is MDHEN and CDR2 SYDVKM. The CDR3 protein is CASSLEGQGKAEAFF. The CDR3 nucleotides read TGTGCCAGCAGTTTAGAAGGGCAGGGTAAAGCTGAAGCTTTCTTT.

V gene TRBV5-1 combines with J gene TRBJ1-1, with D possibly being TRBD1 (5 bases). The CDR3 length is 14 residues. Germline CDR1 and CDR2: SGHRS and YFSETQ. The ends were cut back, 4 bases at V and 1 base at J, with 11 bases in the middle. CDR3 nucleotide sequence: TGCGCCAGCAGCAGCGCCACAGGGAACACTGAAGCTTTCTTT. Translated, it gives CASSSATGNTEAFF.

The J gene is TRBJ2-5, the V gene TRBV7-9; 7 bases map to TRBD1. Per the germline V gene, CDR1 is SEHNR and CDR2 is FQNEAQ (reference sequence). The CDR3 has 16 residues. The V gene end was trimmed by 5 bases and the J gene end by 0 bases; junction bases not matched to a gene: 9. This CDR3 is CASSPGTEMYQETQYF. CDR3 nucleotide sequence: TGTGCCAGCAGCCCTGGGACAGAGATGTACCAAGAGACCCAGTACTTC.

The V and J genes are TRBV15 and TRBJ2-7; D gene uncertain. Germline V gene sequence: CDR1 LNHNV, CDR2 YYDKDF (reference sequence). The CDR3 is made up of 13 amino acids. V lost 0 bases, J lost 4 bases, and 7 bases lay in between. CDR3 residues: CATSRELRYEQYF. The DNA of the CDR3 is TGTGCCACCAGCAGAGAACTAAGGTACGAGCAGTACTTC.

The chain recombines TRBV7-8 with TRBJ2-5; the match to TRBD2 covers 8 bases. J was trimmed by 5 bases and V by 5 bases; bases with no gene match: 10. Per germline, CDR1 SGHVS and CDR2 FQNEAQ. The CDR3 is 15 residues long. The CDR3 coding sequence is TGTGCCAGCAGCCCCTCGGGACTAGGACGGGAGACCCAGTACTTC. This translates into CASSPSGLGRETQYF.

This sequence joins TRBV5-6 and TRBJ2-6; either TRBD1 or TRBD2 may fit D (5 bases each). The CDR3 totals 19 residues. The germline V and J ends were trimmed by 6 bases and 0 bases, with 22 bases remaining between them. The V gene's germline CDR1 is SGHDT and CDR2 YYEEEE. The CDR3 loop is CASTSLTSGGGSGANVLTF. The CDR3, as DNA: TGTGCCAGCACCTCTTTAACGTCTGGGGGTGGCTCTGGGGCCAACGTCCTGACTTTC.

This CDR3 is CASSRQGGTEAFF. For the CDR3, the DNA is TGTGCCAGTTCAAGACAGGGAGGGACTGAAGCTTTCTTT. V usage is TRBV19 and J usage is TRBJ1-1; 7 bases map to TRBD1. V was clipped by 8 bases and J by 5 bases; unmatched bases: 8. The CDR3 consists of 13 residues. The V gene's germline CDR1 is LNHDA and CDR2 SQIVND (reference sequence).

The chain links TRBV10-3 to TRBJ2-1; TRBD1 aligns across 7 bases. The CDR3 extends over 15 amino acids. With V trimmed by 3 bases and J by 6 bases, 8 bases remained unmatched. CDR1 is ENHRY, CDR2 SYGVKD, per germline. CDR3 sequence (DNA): TGTGCCATCAGTGACTCCAGGGGGTCAGGCAATGAGCAGTTCTTC. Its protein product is CAISDSRGSGNEQFF.

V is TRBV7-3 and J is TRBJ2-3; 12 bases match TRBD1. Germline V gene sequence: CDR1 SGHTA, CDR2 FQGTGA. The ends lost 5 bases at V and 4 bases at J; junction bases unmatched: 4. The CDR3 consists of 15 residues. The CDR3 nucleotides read TGTGCCAGCAGCGGCGGGACAGGGGGCGCAGATACGCAGTATTTT. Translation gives CASSGGTGGADTQYF.

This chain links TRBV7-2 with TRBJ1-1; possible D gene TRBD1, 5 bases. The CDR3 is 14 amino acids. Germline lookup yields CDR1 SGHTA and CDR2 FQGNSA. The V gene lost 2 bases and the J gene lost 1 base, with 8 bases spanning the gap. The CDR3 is CASSLSRANTEAFF. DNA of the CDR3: TGTGCCAGCAGCTTATCCAGGGCGAACACTGAAGCTTTCTTT.

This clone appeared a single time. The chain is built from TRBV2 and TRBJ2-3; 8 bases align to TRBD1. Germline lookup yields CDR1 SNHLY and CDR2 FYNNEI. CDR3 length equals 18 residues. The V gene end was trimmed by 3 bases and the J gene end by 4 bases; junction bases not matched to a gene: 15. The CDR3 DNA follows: TGTGCCAGCAGTGAGTTGCAGGGGGCTGAGGGAGCATCAGATACGCAGTATTTT. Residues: CASSELQGAEGASDTQYF.

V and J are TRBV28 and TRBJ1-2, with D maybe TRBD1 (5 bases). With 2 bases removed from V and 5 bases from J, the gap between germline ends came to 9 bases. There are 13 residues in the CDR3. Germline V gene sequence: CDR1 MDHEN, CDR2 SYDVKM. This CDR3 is CASSLVGHYGYTF. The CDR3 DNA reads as TGTGCCAGCAGTTTAGTAGGACATTATGGCTACACCTTC.

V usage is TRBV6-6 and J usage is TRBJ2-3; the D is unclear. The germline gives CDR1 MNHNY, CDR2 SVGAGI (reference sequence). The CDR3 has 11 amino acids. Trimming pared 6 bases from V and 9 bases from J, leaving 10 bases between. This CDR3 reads CASSHQGTQYF. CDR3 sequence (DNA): TGTGCCAGCAGCCATCAAGGGACGCAGTATTTT.

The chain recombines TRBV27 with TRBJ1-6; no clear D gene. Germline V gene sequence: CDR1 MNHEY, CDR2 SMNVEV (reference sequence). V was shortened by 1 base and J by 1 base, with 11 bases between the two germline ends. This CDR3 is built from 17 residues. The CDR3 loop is CASSLFPEGSYNSPLHF. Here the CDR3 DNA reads TGTGCCAGCAGTTTATTTCCCGAGGGTTCCTATAATTCACCCCTCCACTTT.

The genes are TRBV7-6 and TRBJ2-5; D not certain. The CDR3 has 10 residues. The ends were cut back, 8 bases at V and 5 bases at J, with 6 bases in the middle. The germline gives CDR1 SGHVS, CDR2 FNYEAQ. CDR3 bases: TGTGCCAGCGGTGGGGAGACCCAGTACTTC. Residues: CASGGETQYF. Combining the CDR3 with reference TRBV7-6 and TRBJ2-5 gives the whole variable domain GAGVSQSPRYKVTKRGQDVALRCDPISGHVSLYWYRQALGQGPEFLTYFNYEAQQDKSGLPNDRFSAERPEGSISTLTIQRTEQRDSAMYRCASGGETQYFGPGTRLLVL.